Listed below are T cell receptor beta chains from one sample, sequenced in a study of cytomegalovirus exposure and HLA in healthy donors. Assay: immunoSEQ multiplex PCR; the TCRdb copy retains only in-frame clones and omits some. Of 150,000 to 200,000 clones detected, around 77% appear once; the ten largest clones hold around 1.4%. The specimen sequenced was PBMCs. These receptors were taken from a man between 60 and 70 years old in good health and CMV-seronegative. Both conserved end residues are part of each CDR3. A D gene is named only where the DNA matches it firmly. The listing skips clone size in some rows; elsewhere it reads once, few, many or a size class.

D: NA
J: TRBJ2-3
V: TRBV18
length: 13
size: few
DNA: TGTGCCAGCGCGACGGACATCACAGATACGCAGTATTTT
CDR3: CASATDITDTQYF

D: TRBD2
J: TRBJ2-3
V: TRBV7-2
length: 16
size: NA
DNA: TGTGCCAGCAGCTTAGTGGGAGCGGGGATGGGAGATACGCAGTATTTT
CDR3: CASSLVGAGMGDTQYF

D: NA
J: TRBJ2-7
V: TRBV5-1
length: 15
size: NA
DNA: TGCGCCAGCAGCTTGGCTGTAGGGGGCTCCTACGAGCAGTACTTC
CDR3: CASSLAVGGSYEQYF

D: NA
J: TRBJ2-5
V: TRBV10-3
length: 16
size: NA
DNA: TGTGCCATCAGTGACCCCGCCCTGGACAGAGGGGAGACCCAGTACTTC
CDR3: CAISDPALDRGETQYF

D: TRBD2
J: TRBJ2-5
V: TRBV7-2
length: 16
size: NA
DNA: TGTGCCAGCAGCGCGGGACTAGCGGGAGGGCTAGAGACCCAGTACTTC
CDR3: CASSAGLAGGLETQYF

D: TRBD1
J: TRBJ1-1
V: TRBV5-1
length: 17
size: NA
DNA: TGCGCCAGCAGCCGGGGACAGGGCGGAGGGGGAGTAACTGAAGCTTTCTTT
CDR3: CASSRGQGGGGVTEAFF

D: NA
J: TRBJ2-7
V: TRBV27
length: 13
size: NA
DNA: TGTGCCAGCCACGGGACATCCTCCTACGAGCAGTACTTC
CDR3: CASHGTSSYEQYF

D: TRBD1
J: TRBJ1-6
V: TRBV5-1
length: 15
size: NA
DNA: TGCGCCAGCAGTCGGGACAGGGCCGATAATTCACCCCTCCACTTT
CDR3: CASSRDRADNSPLHF

D: TRBD1
J: TRBJ1-2
V: TRBV30
length: 14
size: NA
DNA: TGTGCCTGGACCGGACAGGGGGCCGGCTATGGCTACACCTTC
CDR3: CAWTGQGAGYGYTF

D: NA
J: TRBJ2-3
V: TRBV18
length: 15
size: NA
DNA: TGTGCCAGCACCCAGAGCCGGGGGAGCACAGATACGCAGTATTTT
CDR3: CASTQSRGSTDTQYF

D: NA
J: TRBJ1-2
V: TRBV11-2
length: 14
size: few
DNA: TGTGCCAGCAGCTTAGCAGGATCCGTCTACGGCTACACCTTC
CDR3: CASSLAGSVYGYTF

D: TRBD1
J: TRBJ2-2
V: TRBV11-1
length: 16
size: NA
DNA: TGTGCCAGCAGGAGGGCCGGGACAGCGAACACCGGGGAGCTGTTTTTT
CDR3: CASRRAGTANTGELFF

D: TRBD1
J: TRBJ2-3
V: TRBV18
length: 14
size: NA
DNA: TGTGCCAGCTCACTCAACAGGGGATCGGATACGCAGTATTTT
CDR3: CASSLNRGSDTQYF

D: NA
J: TRBJ2-5
V: TRBV19
length: 11
size: once
DNA: TGTGCCAGTAGTATCGCGGAGACCCAGTACTTC
CDR3: CASSIAETQYF

D: TRBD1
J: TRBJ2-5
V: TRBV5-4
length: 15
size: NA
DNA: TGTGCCAGCAGCTACGGACAGGGTATACAAGAGACCCAGTACTTC
CDR3: CASSYGQGIQETQYF

D: NA
J: TRBJ2-7
V: TRBV4-3
length: 18
size: NA
DNA: TGCGCCAGCAGCCAAGATCAGTCTAGCGCAGTAATTTCCTACGAGCAGTACTTC
CDR3: CASSQDQSSAVISYEQYF

D: TRBD1
J: TRBJ1-6
V: TRBV4-2
length: 20
size: once
DNA: TGTGCCAGCAGCCAAGATCTACAGGGGTTAAGAGCCTCCTATAATTCACCCCTCCACTTT
CDR3: CASSQDLQGLRASYNSPLHF

D: TRBD1
J: TRBJ2-5
V: TRBV5-1
length: 15
size: NA
DNA: TGCGCCAGCAGCTCGCGCGACAGGGGGCAAGAGACCCAGTACTTC
CDR3: CASSSRDRGQETQYF

D: NA
J: TRBJ2-2
V: TRBV11-2
length: 15
size: NA
DNA: TGTGCCAGCAGCCCAGCGCGGGATTTGGCCGGGGAGCTGTTTTTT
CDR3: CASSPARDLAGELFF

D: NA
J: TRBJ2-7
V: TRBV21-1
length: 14
size: NA
DNA: TGTGCCAGCAGCAAAGAGGCGGTTCATTACGAGCAGTACTTC
CDR3: CASSKEAVHYEQYF

D: TRBD2
J: TRBJ2-5
V: TRBV5-4
length: 16
size: NA
DNA: TGTGCCAGCAGCTTGGTGAGCGGGGGAGGTAGAAAGACCCAGTACTTC
CDR3: CASSLVSGGGRKTQYF

D: NA
J: TRBJ1-5
V: TRBV4-3
length: 13
size: NA
DNA: TGCGCCAGCAGCCAAGGTGGGGGGCAGCCCCAGCATTTT
CDR3: CASSQGGGQPQHF

D: NA
J: TRBJ1-5
V: TRBV6-5
length: 15
size: NA
DNA: TGTGCCAGCAGCTCCCGTCGGGGGTGGAATCAGCCCCAGCATTTT
CDR3: CASSSRRGWNQPQHF

D: NA
J: TRBJ2-3
V: TRBV7-8
length: 14
size: NA
DNA: TGTGCCAGCAGCGCGAATCTAGCCGCAGATACGCAGTATTTT
CDR3: CASSANLAADTQYF

D: NA
J: TRBJ2-2
V: TRBV9
length: 15
size: NA
DNA: TGTGCCAGCAGCTTTCAGACGGGGAACACCGGGGAGCTGTTTTTT
CDR3: CASSFQTGNTGELFF

D: NA
J: TRBJ2-1
V: TRBV7-9
length: 19
size: few
DNA: TGTGCCAGCAGCTTAGCATACAGGGTGGGGGGGTCCTCCTACAATGAGCAGTTCTTC
CDR3: CASSLAYRVGGSSYNEQFF

D: TRBD1
J: TRBJ2-7
V: TRBV28
length: 14
size: NA
DNA: TGTGCCAGCAGTGCCGGGACAGGAGTATACGAGCAGTACTTC
CDR3: CASSAGTGVYEQYF

D: NA
J: TRBJ2-2
V: TRBV29-1
length: 13
size: once
DNA: TGCAGCGCCTGTAGACTACTGTCCGGGGAGCTGTTCTTT
CDR3: CSACRLLSGELFF

D: NA
J: TRBJ1-2
V: TRBV2
length: 13
size: NA
DNA: TGTGCCAGCACACCGACCGGGGGGTATGGCTACACCTTC
CDR3: CASTPTGGYGYTF

D: TRBD1
J: TRBJ2-3
V: TRBV5-1
length: 14
size: NA
DNA: TGCGCCAGCAGCCCGGGACAGAGCACAGATACGCAGTATTTT
CDR3: CASSPGQSTDTQYF